One sample yielded the 29 T cell receptor beta chains listed below, sequenced in a study of response to subunit inactivated influenza vaccine. TCRdb called the RT-PCR reads again in MiXCR, with one record for every CDR3 protein. The repertoire has under 800,000 distinct CDR3 sequences, 11% to 15% of them found once; the top ten carry approximately 6.5%. This sample comprised PBMCs from blood, obtained around two weeks before vaccination. All receptors derive from a man aged 50 to 59 who received an inactivated influenza vaccine.

This clonotype was counted ten times or more. The chain recombines TRBV29-1 with TRBJ2-7, with 10 positions matching TRBD1. CDR3 length: 15 residues. V trimming: 2 bases; J trimming: 4 bases; junction bases outside the gene matches: 8. Germline loops: CDR1 SQVTM, CDR2 ANQGSEA. The CDR3 bases are TGCAGCGTTGAACGGACAGGGGGAAGGCCATACGAGCAGTACTTC. Amino acids: CSVERTGGRPYEQYF.

The chain joins TRBV15 to TRBJ2-7; either TRBD1 or TRBD2 may supply D (5 bases each). CDR3 size: 16 residues. Germline CDR1 LNHNV, CDR2 YYDKDF (reference sequence). Deletions cut 0 bases from V and 3 bases from J, with 15 bases between. Written as DNA, the CDR3 is TGTGCCACCAGCAGAGATGGGACGGTGACCTTCTACGAGCAGTACTTC. It translates to CATSRDGTVTFYEQYF. The full variable domain, with the rest looked up from reference TRBV15 and TRBJ2-7, is DAMVIQNPRYQVTQFGKPVTLSCSQTLNHNVMYWYQQKSSQAPKLLFHYYDKDFNNEADTPDNFQSRRPNTSFCFLDIRSPGLGDTAMYLCATSRDGTVTFYEQYFGPGTRLTVT.

This clonotype was picked up a small number of times. At one boundary the junction diverges from the germline segment, which might be a read error. The CDR3 region is CASSFRAKTADF. The CDR3 nucleotides are TGCGCCAGCAGCTTCCGGGCGAAGACAGCCGACTTT. This rearrangement joins TRBV5-1 to TRBJ1-1, with D possibly TRBD1 on 5 matching bases. Germline V gives CDR1 SGHRS, CDR2 YFSETQ. The CDR3 is 12 residues long.

This clonotype was found a few times. The rearrangement uses TRBV4-2 and TRBJ2-7, with 10 bases identical to TRBD2. This CDR3 has 16 amino acids. The junction had 6 bases not matched to a gene; V was cut back by 2 bases and J by 2 bases. Germline V gene sequence: CDR1 LGHNA, CDR2 YNFKEQ. The CDR3 DNA is TGTGCCAGCAGCCAAACCGGGACTAGCGCCGCCTACGAGCAGTACTTC. Encoded protein: CASSQTGTSAAYEQYF.

This clonotype was picked up a small number of times. This chain joins TRBV3-1 and TRBJ2-2, with 7 bases lining up with TRBD2. V was clipped by 0 bases and J by 5 bases; unmatched bases: 6. CDR3 length: 16 amino acids. Per germline, CDR1 LGHDT and CDR2 YNNKEL (reference sequence). CDR3: CASSQDLGGGTGELFF. CDR3 sequence (DNA): TGTGCCAGCAGCCAAGATCTGGGGGGAGGGACCGGGGAGCTGTTTTTT.

The chain uses TRBV7-2 and TRBJ1-4, with D unclear. Per the germline V gene, CDR1 is SGHTA and CDR2 is FQGNSA. V was shortened by 2 bases and J by 0 bases, with 10 bases between the two germline ends. The CDR3 length is 16 residues. CDR3 residues: CASSLSSGTTNEKLFF. CDR3 bases: TGTGCCAGCAGCTTAAGCTCTGGGACAACTAATGAAAAACTGTTTTTT.

The chain employs TRBV30 and TRBJ2-7, with TRBD1 matching over 9 bases. V shed 2 bases and J 4 bases; nucleotides not matched to a gene: 3. CDR3 length: 13 amino acids. The germline CDR1 and CDR2 sequences are GTSNPN and SVGIG (reference sequence). The DNA of the CDR3 is TGTGCCTGGAGTATTGACAGGGGGTACGAGCAGTACTTC. Translating gives CAWSIDRGYEQYF. The full variable domain, completed using reference TRBV30 and TRBJ2-7, is SQTIHQWPATLVQPVGSPLSLECTVEGTSNPNLYWYRQAAGRGLQLLFYSVGIGQISSEVPQNLSASRPQDRQFILSSKKLLLSDSGFYLCAWSIDRGYEQYFGPGTRLTVT.

This clonotype was observed at least ten times. One end of the junction is discordant with germline, which a read error may explain. The chain employs TRBV5-1 and TRBJ2-2; D gene uncertain. Germline V CDR1 and CDR2: SGHRS, YFSETQ. CDR3 length equals 14 residues. Here the CDR3 reads CASSLGSNTGELFF. CDR3 sequence (DNA): TGTGCCAGCAGCTTAGGCTCCAACACCGGGGAGCTGTTTTTT.

This clonotype was observed a few times. The chain employs TRBV20-1 and TRBJ2-2; no firm D call. The V end lost 6 bases, the J end lost 7 bases, and 9 bases lay between the germline ends. The CDR3 length is 11 residues. Germline loops: CDR1 DFQATT, CDR2 SNEGSKA (reference sequence). CDR3 coding DNA: TGCAGTGCGAGGTTGAACGGGGAGCTGTTTTTT. This translates into CSARLNGELFF.

The chain links TRBV24-1 to TRBJ2-1; 10 bases map to TRBD2. CDR1 and CDR2 from the germline V gene are KGHDR and SFDVKD. The V and J ends lost 3 bases and 5 bases, in that order; junction bases with no gene match: 6. The CDR3 has 16 residues. CDR3 sequence: CATSDPLAGENNEQFF. The CDR3 DNA sequence: TGTGCCACCAGTGATCCTCTAGCGGGGGAGAACAATGAGCAGTTCTTC.

This clonotype was detected only a few times. CDR3 nucleotide sequence: TGTGCCAGCAGCCGCGGACTAGCGGGAGTCTGGGAGACCCAGTACTTC. Translating gives CASSRGLAGVWETQYF. This chain links TRBV7-2 with TRBJ2-5, with 13 bases lining up with TRBD2. CDR1 and CDR2 from the germline V gene are SGHTA and FQGNSA. The CDR3 is 16 residues long. Trimming cost V 5 bases and J 5 bases; bases outside gene matches: 8.

The rearrangement uses TRBV7-2 and TRBJ1-5; D perhaps matches TRBD1 (6 bases). V was trimmed by 3 bases and J by 6 bases, leaving 15 bases between them. The CDR3 contains 15 residues. Looked up from germline, CDR1 is SGHTA and CDR2 is FQGNSA. DNA for the CDR3: TGTGCCAGCAGCTTGAATGACAGGAACGGTCAGCCCCAGCATTTT. Residues: CASSLNDRNGQPQHF.

CDR3 residues: CASTGGRTYNEQFF. The CDR3 nucleotides read TGTGCCAGCACCGGGGGGAGAACCTACAATGAGCAGTTCTTC. V and J are TRBV5-6 and TRBJ2-1; TRBD2 aligns across 7 bases. Germline V lookup: CDR1 SGHDT, CDR2 YYEEEE. This CDR3 region has 14 residues. The V gene end was trimmed by 6 bases and the J gene end by 2 bases; junction bases not matched to a gene: 5.

This clonotype turned up a few times. The chain has TRBV5-1 and TRBJ2-1, with D perhaps TRBD1 (6 bases). Per germline, CDR1 SGHRS and CDR2 YFSETQ. Trimming cost V 0 bases and J 0 bases, with 16 bases left between them. CDR3 length: 18 residues. CDR3 bases: TGCGCCAGCAGCTTGGGTGGGGAAGGGGGAAGCTCCTACAATGAGCAGTTCTTC. Protein: CASSLGGEGGSSYNEQFF.

This rearrangement joins TRBV5-1 to TRBJ2-7; D is possibly TRBD1 (6 bases). CDR3 length: 15 residues. Germline V gene lookup returns CDR1 SGHRS and CDR2 YFSETQ. The V and J ends lost 0 bases and 2 bases respectively, with 12 bases between them. DNA of the CDR3: TGCGCCAGCAGCTTGGGACAGGAGGAGGCCTACGAGCAGTACTTC. Translated: CASSLGQEEAYEQYF.

In this sample, this clonotype turned up a few times. The chain couples TRBV5-1 to TRBJ1-1; D gene unclear. The CDR3 has 13 amino acids. Between the trimmed V and J ends, which lost 1 base and 2 bases, there was a span of 6 bases. Germline loops: CDR1 SGHRS, CDR2 YFSETQ. DNA for the CDR3: TGCGCCAGCAGCTTGAAAATCAACACTGAAGCTTTCTTT. This gives the protein CASSLKINTEAFF. The full variable domain, with the rest looked up from reference TRBV5-1 and TRBJ1-1, is KAGVTQTPRYLIKTRGQQVTLSCSPISGHRSVSWYQQTPGQGLQFLFEYFSETQRNKGNFPGRFSGRQFSNSRSEMNVSTLELGDSALYLCASSLKINTEAFFGQGTRLTVV.

This sequence joins TRBV12-3 or TRBV12-4 and TRBJ2-1; 9 nucleotides align to TRBD2. The CDR3 has 15 amino acids. V shed 3 bases and J 10 bases; nucleotides not matched to a gene: 10. The CDR3 coding sequence is TGTGCCAGCAGTTTTATAGCGGGGGCGCGGGGAGAGCAGTTCTTC. Translated, it gives CASSFIAGARGEQFF.

In this sample, this clonotype turned up many times. The rearrangement joins TRBV5-6 to TRBJ1-5; D is unclear. CDR1 is SGHDT and CDR2 is YYEEEE in the germline V gene. Trimming removed 5 bases at V and 4 bases at J, with 16 bases between. CDR3 length equals 15 residues. DNA for the CDR3: TGTGCCAGCAGATTTGGGGTGGCAGATAATCAGCCCCAGCATTTT. Its translation is CASRFGVADNQPQHF.

This clonotype has only a few counts. CDR3 sequence reads: CASSQDRRGFNEQFF. Here the CDR3 DNA reads TGTGCCAGCAGCCAAGATAGGAGGGGGTTCAATGAGCAGTTCTTC. This chain connects TRBV3-1 to TRBJ2-1; tentatively, D is TRBD1 or TRBD2 (6 bases each). The CDR3 has 15 amino acids. Germline V gives CDR1 LGHDT, CDR2 YNNKEL (reference sequence). The V gene lost 0 bases and the J gene lost 6 bases, with 12 bases spanning the gap.

J is TRBJ2-4 and V is TRBV6-2 or TRBV6-3; D gene unclear. Germline CDR1 and CDR2: MNHEY and SVGEGT. Between the trimmed V and J ends, which lost 7 bases and 0 bases, there was a span of 7 bases. The CDR3 runs 13 residues. CDR3 bases: TGTGCCAGCACCGGGTTAGCCAAAAACATTCAGTACTTC. Translated: CASTGLAKNIQYF.

This clonotype was seen a handful of times. The chain employs TRBV20-1 and TRBJ2-1; 7 positions agree with TRBD2. Losses at the gene ends were 3 bases for V and 3 bases for J; bases not matched to a gene: 11. The length of the CDR3 is 16 residues. Per germline, CDR1 DFQATT and CDR2 SNEGSKA (reference sequence). The CDR3: CSARATTSAFYNEQFF. DNA of the CDR3: TGCAGTGCTAGGGCTACAACTAGCGCGTTCTACAATGAGCAGTTCTTC.

This clonotype was detected a few times. The chain combines TRBV15 with TRBJ2-2, with TRBD2 matching 7 bases. V trimming: 3 bases; J trimming: 7 bases; junction bases outside the gene matches: 8. This CDR3 has 15 residues. The germline gives CDR1 LNHNV, CDR2 YYDKDF (reference sequence). CDR3 loop: CATSSERGDIGELFF. In nucleotides, the CDR3 is TGTGCCACCAGCAGTGAGCGGGGAGACATCGGGGAGCTGTTTTTT.

This clonotype appeared a few times. The chain combines TRBV6-2 or TRBV6-3 with TRBJ2-1; no definite D call. The CDR3 totals 13 residues. V was shortened by 7 bases and J by 3 bases, with 10 bases between the two germline ends. The germline V gene has CDR1 MNHEY and CDR2 SVGEGT. The CDR3 DNA reads TGTGCCAGCACCCCTACGGACTACAATGAGCAGTTCTTC. Translation gives CASTPTDYNEQFF.

A few counts support this clonotype. V gene TRBV5-1 combines with J gene TRBJ2-1; no firm D call. Trimming removed 1 base from V and 1 base from J, with 9 bases in between. The germline V gene has CDR1 SGHRS and CDR2 YFSETQ. The length of the CDR3 is 15 residues. The CDR3 DNA is TGCGCCAGCAGCTTGAGCCAGGCTTCCTACAATGAGCAGTTCTTC. Protein product: CASSLSQASYNEQFF.

J is TRBJ2-7 and V is TRBV2; weak D call: TRBD1 (5 bases). V was shortened by 3 bases and J by 6 bases, with 12 bases between the two germline ends. The CDR3 has 13 residues. Germline CDR1 SNHLY, CDR2 FYNNEI. The CDR3 here is CASSEMGRGEQYF. For the CDR3, the DNA is TGTGCCAGCAGTGAGATGGGGCGCGGCGAGCAGTACTTC. Using reference TRBV2 and TRBJ2-7 for the parts outside the CDR3, the full variable domain is EPEVTQTPSHQVTQMGQEVILRCVPISNHLYFYWYRQILGQKVEFLVSFYNNEISEKSEIFDDQFSVERPDGSNFTLKIRSTKLEDSAMYFCASSEMGRGEQYFGPGTRLTVT.

The chain recombines TRBV11-2 with TRBJ2-1, with TRBD2 matching 7 bases. CDR3 size: 13 residues. V gave up 1 base and J gave up 10 bases; unmatched junction bases: 4. Per germline, CDR1 SGHAT and CDR2 FQNNGV. The chain's CDR3 is CASSLVVGGEQFF. The CDR3 DNA sequence: TGTGCCAGCAGCTTAGTTGTCGGGGGGGAGCAGTTCTTC.

The chain couples TRBV12-3 or TRBV12-4 to TRBJ1-1; D call uncertain. Deletions cut 5 bases from V and 2 bases from J, with 9 bases between. The CDR3 runs to 13 residues. The CDR3 nucleotides read TGTGCCAGCAGTACGACTGTAAACACTGAAGCTTTCTTT. Amino acid sequence: CASSTTVNTEAFF.

This clonotype has more than one count but fewer than ten. V is TRBV6-1 and J is TRBJ1-5; no clear D. Trimming removed 4 bases at V and 6 bases at J, with 13 bases between. Per germline, CDR1 MNHNS and CDR2 SASEGT. This CDR3 has 14 amino acids. In DNA, the CDR3 is TGTGCCAGCAGTGGGTCCTTTAATACTCAGCCCCAGCATTTT. This gives the protein CASSGSFNTQPQHF.

The J gene is TRBJ2-2, the V gene TRBV24-1, with D maybe TRBD2 (7 bases). CDR3 size: 17 residues. With 1 base removed from V and 3 bases from J, the gap between germline ends came to 14 bases. The V gene's germline CDR1 is KGHDR and CDR2 SFDVKD. The CDR3 nucleotides are TGTGCCACCAGTGATTTCCTAGGGGGGGCGGACACCGGGGAGCTGTTTTTT. This translates into CATSDFLGGADTGELFF.